This TCR beta chain appears in the sequencing data of a study of cytomegalovirus exposure and HLA in healthy donors. General study results and limits: Most TCR sequences were seen very rarely across donors, but some public TCRs occurred in many. Segments of the TCR beta V type were, in most cases, productive about 87% or about 30% of the time in an earlier analysis. Altogether, more than 150 TCR beta chains were recorded as cytomegalovirus-associated. Exclusion applied to some V segments, including TRBV6-2 and TRBV6-3, as they were indistinguishable.

Germline-derived CDR1 and CDR2 are SGHNT and YYREEE (reference sequence). This CDR3 has 14 amino acids. Germline trimming cut 4 bases from V and 3 bases from J; bases unmatched to any gene: 3. Both 60 Vbeta primers and 13 Jbeta primers went into the PCR. TCRdb's copy holds only in-frame clones and misses some; the assay was immunoSEQ multiplex PCR. In the table there are around 160,000 clones, 80% to 85% of which are singletons. For this clone: Its target is unknown.

The TCR was taken from a young woman in good health and CMV-seronegative. Sequencing used PBMCs. The chain links TRBV5-4 to TRBJ2-2, with 7 bases identical to TRBD2. CDR3: CASSEGLYTGELFF. The CDR3 DNA sequence: TGTGCCAGCAGCGAGGGACTATACACCGGGGAGCTGTTTTTT.